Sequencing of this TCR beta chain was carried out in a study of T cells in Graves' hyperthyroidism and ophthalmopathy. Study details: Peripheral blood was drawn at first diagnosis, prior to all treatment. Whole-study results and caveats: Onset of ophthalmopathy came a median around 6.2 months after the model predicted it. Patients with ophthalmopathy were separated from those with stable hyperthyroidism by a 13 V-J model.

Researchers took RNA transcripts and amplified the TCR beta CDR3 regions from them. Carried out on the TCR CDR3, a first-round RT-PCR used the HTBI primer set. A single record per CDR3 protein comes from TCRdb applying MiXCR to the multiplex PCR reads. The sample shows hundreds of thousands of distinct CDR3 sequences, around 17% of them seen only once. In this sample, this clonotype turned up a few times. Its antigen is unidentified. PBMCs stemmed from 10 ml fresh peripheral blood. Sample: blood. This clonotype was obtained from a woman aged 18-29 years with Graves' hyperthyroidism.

The DNA of the CDR3 is TGCAGCGCCCCCGGGACAGGGGGCTGGACTGAAGCTTTCTTT. Its protein is CSAPGTGGWTEAFF. This rearrangement joins TRBV29-1 to TRBJ1-1; TRBD1 agrees at 12 bases. After removal of 7 bases from V and 5 bases from J, the junction contained 8 bases not matched to a gene. This CDR3 region has 14 residues. CDR1 is SQVTM and CDR2 is ANQGSEA in the germline V gene.